Below, 14 T cell receptor beta chains from the same sample are listed, as sequenced in a study of blood T cell repertoires in COVID-19 (dated by TCRdb to the early 2020s). The library relied on the immunoSEQ multiplex PCR assay. TCRdb carries this immuneACCESS record with in-frame sequences only. Its versions omit some clonotypes, under half of them owing to an unresolved V gene in the studies checked, with the rest unexplained. The sample table holds more than 150,000 clones, of which around 84% were seen once. The ten largest clones add up to 13% to 15% of the sample. Source material: peripheral blood. The receptors come from a man younger than 45 with active or convalescent COVID-19.

This clone was seen once. This chain links TRBV5-1 with TRBJ2-5, with 12 bases aligning to TRBD2. The V segment lost 4 bases and the J segment 3 bases; nucleotides outside the gene matches: 7. CDR3 length equals 16 residues. Looked up from germline, CDR1 is SGHRS and CDR2 is YFSETQ. CDR3 nucleotides: TGCGCCAGCAGCCTCAACCGACTAGCGGGGGAAGAGACCCAGTACTTC. Its translation is CASSLNRLAGEETQYF.

This clone has only one observation. The chain employs TRBV3-1 (or the pseudogene TRBV3-2) and TRBJ1-2; a possible D gene is TRBD1 (6 bases). V lost 2 bases and J lost 6, with 13 bases in between. The germline V gene has CDR1 LGHDT and CDR2 YNNKEL (reference sequence). This CDR3 contains 14 residues. The CDR3 sequence is CASSQLDRRDGYTF. CDR3 DNA: TGTGCCAGCAGCCAACTTGACAGGCGAGATGGCTACACCTTC.

The V call is TRBV5-4, the J call TRBJ2-6; 14 nucleotides line up with TRBD2. Germline assignment: CDR1 SGHNT and CDR2 YYREEE (reference sequence). V lost 4 bases to trimming and J lost 0 bases; unmatched junction nucleotides: 6. The CDR3 has 19 residues. In DNA form, the CDR3 reads TGTGCCAGCAGCCCGGGACTAGCGGGGGCCTACTCTGGGGCCAACGTCCTGACTTTC. Amino acid sequence: CASSPGLAGAYSGANVLTF.

V and J are TRBV2 and TRBJ2-1; 9 nucleotides match TRBD1. Per the germline V gene, CDR1 is SNHLY and CDR2 is FYNNEI. This CDR3 comprises 13 residues. J gave up 8 bases and V 8 bases, and 7 bases lay outside the gene matches. The CDR3 loop is CASAGQGAHEQFF. For the CDR3, the DNA is TGTGCCAGCGCGGGACAGGGAGCTCATGAGCAGTTCTTC.

This clone has only one observation. The chain joins TRBV6-5 to TRBJ1-2; 9 bases align to TRBD1. Trimming removed 0 bases from V and 5 bases from J; junction bases left unmatched: 1. This CDR3 is 14 amino acids long. Germline lookup yields CDR1 MNHEY and CDR2 SVGAGI. CDR3 residues: CASSYSGQGYGYTF. The DNA for the CDR3 is TGTGCCAGCAGTTACTCCGGACAGGGGTATGGCTACACCTTC.

This clone was seen more than once but under ten times. This rearrangement joins TRBV24-1 to TRBJ1-2, with unresolved D. This CDR3 has 12 residues. Trimming pared 5 bases from V and 4 bases from J, leaving 7 bases between. The germline V gene encodes CDR1 KGHDR and CDR2 SFDVKD. The CDR3 DNA follows: TGTGCCACCAGTGGAGGGAGCTATGGCTACACCTTC. Its protein is CATSGGSYGYTF.

The chain combines TRBV12-5 with TRBJ2-3; 8 bases are shared with TRBD1. The V and J ends lost 5 bases and 4 bases, in that order; junction bases with no gene match: 11. The CDR3 is 16 amino acids. Looked up from germline, CDR1 is LGHNT and CDR2 is FRNRAP. For the CDR3, the DNA is TGTGCTAGTGGTACAGCCGGGACAGGCAGCCCAGATACGCAGTATTTT. Protein sequence: CASGTAGTGSPDTQYF.

The rearrangement uses TRBV6-4 and TRBJ2-1; D is perhaps TRBD1 (6 bases). The CDR3 covers 13 residues. The germline V gene encodes CDR1 MRHNA and CDR2 SNTAGT. V was trimmed by 5 bases and J by 6 bases, leaving 11 bases between them. The CDR3 DNA reads TGTGCCAGCAGTCCAGGGGACCCCAATGAGCAGTTCTTC. This sequence encodes CASSPGDPNEQFF.

V gene TRBV7-2 combines with J gene TRBJ1-2, with D unclear. This CDR3 spans 15 amino acids. Germline CDR1 and CDR2: SGHTA and FQGNSA. Trimming removed 1 base at V and 0 bases at J, with 9 bases between. CDR3: CASSLVSQSNYGYTF. CDR3 DNA: TGTGCCAGCAGCTTAGTATCGCAGTCTAACTATGGCTACACCTTC.

CDR3 coding DNA: TGTGCCAGCAGCTCTCTCCCGGGACAGGGGGCTGGAAACACCATATATTTT. It codes for CASSSLPGQGAGNTIYF. The chain combines TRBV11-2 with TRBJ1-3, with TRBD1 matching over 11 bases. Trimming took 4 bases from V and 2 from J; bases not matched to a gene: 7. Germline loops: CDR1 SGHAT, CDR2 FQNNGV. The CDR3 covers 17 residues.

The CDR3 coding sequence is TGCGCCAGCAGTGCCACAGGGGGAACTGAAGCTTTCTTT. Its translation: CASSATGGTEAFF. The chain carries TRBV10-1 and TRBJ1-1; 8 bases are shared with TRBD1. V dropped 4 bases and J dropped 5; count of bases not matched to a gene: 3. The CDR3 consists of 13 residues. CDR1 and CDR2 from the germline V gene are WNHNN and SYGVQD (reference sequence).

The rearrangement joins TRBV7-2 to TRBJ2-1; 8 nucleotides line up with TRBD2. This CDR3 is 15 amino acids long. Germline V gene sequence: CDR1 SGHTA, CDR2 FQGNSA. V lost 5 bases, J lost 3 bases, and 6 bases stayed unmatched. The CDR3 spells CASSVLAAFYNEQFF. Here the CDR3 DNA reads TGTGCCAGCAGCGTACTAGCGGCCTTCTACAATGAGCAGTTCTTC.

The chain joins TRBV3-1 (or the pseudogene TRBV3-2) to TRBJ2-1; 8 bases map to TRBD2. Trimming took 5 bases from V and 1 from J; bases not matched to a gene: 10. CDR3 size: 17 residues. Per germline, CDR1 LGHDT and CDR2 YNNKEL (reference sequence). The DNA for the CDR3 is TGTGCCAGCAGCGACCGAGCGGGGGAGGTATCCTACAATGAGCAGTTCTTC. Its translation: CASSDRAGEVSYNEQFF.

This clone was observed a few times. The CDR3 loop reads CASSLLSGNTIYF. DNA for the CDR3: TGTGCCAGCAGTCTATTGAGCGGAAACACCATATATTTT. The chain employs TRBV28 and TRBJ1-3, with D hard to call. Germline-derived CDR1 and CDR2 are MDHEN and SYDVKM. The CDR3 runs to 13 residues. Trimming pared 5 bases from V and 4 bases from J, leaving 9 bases between.